The subject of this entry is one T cell receptor (beta chain). Its antigen remains unknown. Germline CDR1 and CDR2: MGHRA and YSYEKL. With 2 bases removed from V and 1 base from J, the gap between germline ends came to 8 bases. The CDR3 runs 14 residues. These data come from a study of T cell responses to AZD1222 COVID-19 vaccine. General study points: Targets within unmutated variant regions were reportedly found for nearly half of spike-specific TCRs. In a largely white British group with more females than males, clonal diversity was possibly underestimated. At baseline, seropositivity was found in only a handful of AZD1222 recipients.

Using immunoSEQ multiplex PCR, the repertoire was profiled, and TCRdb retains in-frame clones only, with some absent. The repertoire holds roughly 130,000 clones, around 92% seen once, with 1.9% in the top ten. The chain joins TRBV4-1 to TRBJ1-1; tentatively, D is TRBD1 (5 bases). The sample consisted of peripheral blood, taken on day 0 of AZD1222 vaccination. This receptor was identified in an adult in good health. CDR3 DNA sequence: TGCGCCAGCAGCCAAAGAGGACAGAACACTGAAGCTTTCTTT. It is translated as CASSQRGQNTEAFF.